The entry that follows covers one T cell receptor beta chain sequence. Its specificity is not known. The data originate from a study of T cell responses to AZD1222 COVID-19 vaccine. The overall study: Second-dose intervals of approximately 4 or approximately 12 weeks were pooled. The study's findings and limits: Among spike-specific TCRs, nearly half reportedly target unmutated variant regions.

Generated by immunoSEQ multiplex PCR, the TCRdb table keeps only in-frame clones and is missing some. The sample carries about 72,000 clones, roughly 84% recorded once. The germline V gene has CDR1 GTSNPN and CDR2 SVGIG (reference sequence). There are 14 residues in the CDR3. After removal of 2 bases from V and 0 bases from J, the junction contained 3 bases not matched to a gene. This chain joins TRBV30 and TRBJ1-1; TRBD1 matches 7 bases. The TCR sequence derives from an adult in good health. The sample in question was peripheral blood, obtained on day 0 of AZD1222 vaccination. DNA of the CDR3: TGTGCCTGGAGTTCAGGGGGGGTGAACACTGAAGCTTTCTTT. Translated: CAWSSGGVNTEAFF.